The source of this T cell receptor beta chain is a study of beta chain features in type 1 diabetes. General observations from the study: Type 1 diabetes patients had moderately but significantly shorter TCRB CDR3s in all four CD4+ subsets. These data did not resolve whether HLA type affects TCRB rearrangement.

CDR3 length: 16 residues. Unmatched junction bases numbered 9, after V lost 4 bases and J lost 5 bases. CDR1 SGHRS and CDR2 YFSETQ come from the germline V gene. There are a few counts of this clone. Its target is unknown. The investigators reverse transcribed all of the isolated RNA, so they sequenced expressed TCRB transcripts. Assay used: immunoSEQ multiplex PCR; TCRdb lists only in-frame clones, some missing. This sample has about 660,000 clones, with about an eighth found just once. The chain combines TRBV5-1 with TRBJ2-1, with 10 nucleotides matching TRBD2. Material: naive CD4+ T cells from blood. This TCR derives from a man aged 18 to 29 with type 1 diabetes. The CDR3 nucleotides are TGCGCCAGCAGCGTAACTCTAGCGGGGGACGACAATGAGCAGTTCTTC. Translating gives CASSVTLAGDDNEQFF.